The entry below gives a single T cell receptor beta chain sequence along with its context. These data are taken from a study of T-cell memory formation after mild COVID-19. Germline CDR1 and CDR2: KGHDR and SFDVKD. The CDR3 sequence is 17 residues long. V was pared by 7 bases and J by 0 bases, with 8 bases of the junction left unmatched. Using its own MiXCR run on the 5' RACE reads, TCRdb lists one record per CDR3 protein. The repertoire consists of 450,000 to 650,000 distinct CDR3 sequences, with approximately 20% occurring once and the leading ten covering under 15%. V usage is TRBV24-1 and J usage is TRBJ2-1, with 10 bases that match TRBD1. This sequence was found in an adult woman who had mild COVID-19 (a few samples of this study predate the infection). Cell type and time point are not known. Sequencing input: PBMCs or a T cell subset sorted from them (not recorded which). The DNA of the CDR3 is TGTGCCACCAGCCTCGGGGACAGGGGTTACTCCTACAATGAGCAGTTCTTC. Amino acid sequence: CATSLGDRGYSYNEQFF.